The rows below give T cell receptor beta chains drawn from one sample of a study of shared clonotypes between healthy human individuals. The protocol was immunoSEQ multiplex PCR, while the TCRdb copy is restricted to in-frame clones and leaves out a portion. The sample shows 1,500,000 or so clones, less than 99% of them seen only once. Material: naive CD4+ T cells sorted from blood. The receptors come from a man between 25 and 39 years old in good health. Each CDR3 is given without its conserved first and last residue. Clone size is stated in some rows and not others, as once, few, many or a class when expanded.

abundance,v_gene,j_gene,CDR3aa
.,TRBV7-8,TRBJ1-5,ASMAGVDQPQH
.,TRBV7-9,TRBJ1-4,ASSLRTGGGEKLF
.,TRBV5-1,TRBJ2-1,ASSSLTSGRSNEQF
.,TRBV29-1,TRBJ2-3,SLLFSSNSDTQY
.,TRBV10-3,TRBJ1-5,AIRSGGYESAQH
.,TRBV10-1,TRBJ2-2,ASRDTDTGELF
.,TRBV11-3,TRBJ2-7,ASSLGAAPYEQY
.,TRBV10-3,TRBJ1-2,AISAFSGQEYGYT
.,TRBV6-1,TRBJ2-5,ASSRETLGTQY
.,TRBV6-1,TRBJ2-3,ASSVLAGGSDTQY
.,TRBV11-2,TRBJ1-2,ASSFRQLDYGYT
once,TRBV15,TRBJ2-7,ATSRPQRGSGDSYEQY
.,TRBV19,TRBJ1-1,ASSPGQGAWVEAF
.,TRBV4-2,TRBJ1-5,ASSQDRGQGRQPQH
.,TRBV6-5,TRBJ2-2,ASKWTGPSSGELF
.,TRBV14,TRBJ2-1,ASSQVGGQGNEQF
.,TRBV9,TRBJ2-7,ASSVGTSGIHEQY
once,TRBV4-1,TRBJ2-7,ASSQEGATYEQY
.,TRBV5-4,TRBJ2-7,ASSLAARGNEQY
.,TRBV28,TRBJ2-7,ASSIRQVYEQY
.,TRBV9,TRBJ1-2,ASSVSRTLEGYT
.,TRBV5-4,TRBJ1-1,ASSLDAGLVTEAF
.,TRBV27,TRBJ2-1,ASSFDVGSYNEQF
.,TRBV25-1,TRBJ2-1,ASTTGGREQF
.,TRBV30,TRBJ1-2,AWNPGVGYT
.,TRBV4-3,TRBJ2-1,ASSQDDRGQGYNEQF
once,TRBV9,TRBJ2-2,ASSVKTGYGELF
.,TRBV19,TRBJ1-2,ASSMIGPSYGYT
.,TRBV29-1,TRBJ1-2,SVGALTSGYT
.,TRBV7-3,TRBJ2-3,ASSLGVSDTQY
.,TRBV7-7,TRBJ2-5,ASSSGTSGTMSAQY
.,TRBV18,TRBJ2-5,ASSQEQGETQY
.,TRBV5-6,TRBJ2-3,ASSPEDSDTQY
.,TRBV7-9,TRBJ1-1,ASTSRVRVNTEAF
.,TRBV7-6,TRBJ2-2,ASSKSRVTQATGELF
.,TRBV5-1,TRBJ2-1,ASSLRLADYNEQF
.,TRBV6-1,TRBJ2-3,ASSEEISGRDTQY
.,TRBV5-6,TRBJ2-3,ASSLSRGLAADTQY
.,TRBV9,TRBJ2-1,ASSVTSGRDEQF
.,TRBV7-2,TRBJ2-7,ASSLRREVSYEQY
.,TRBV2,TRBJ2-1,ASSESTSLDNEQF
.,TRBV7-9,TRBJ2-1,ASITDIAGSYNEQF
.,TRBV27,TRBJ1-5,ASRPGQSNQPQH
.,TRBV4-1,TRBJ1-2,ASSQEGQGASYGYT
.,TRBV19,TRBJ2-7,ASSYRESYEQY
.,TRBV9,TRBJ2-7,ASSVGGAGLLDYEQY
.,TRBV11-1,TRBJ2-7,ASSLRGTGSSYEQY
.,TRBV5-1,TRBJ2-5,ASSFGIQETQY
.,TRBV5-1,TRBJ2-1,ASSLDPSRSSYNEQF
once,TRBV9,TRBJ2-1,ASNNLQGNEQF
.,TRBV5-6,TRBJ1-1,ASSLAGTTEAF
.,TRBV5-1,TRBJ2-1,ASSPSFNEQF
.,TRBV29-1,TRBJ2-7,SVVVGGAGEQY
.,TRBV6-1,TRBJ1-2,ASSVLSKGWGGYT